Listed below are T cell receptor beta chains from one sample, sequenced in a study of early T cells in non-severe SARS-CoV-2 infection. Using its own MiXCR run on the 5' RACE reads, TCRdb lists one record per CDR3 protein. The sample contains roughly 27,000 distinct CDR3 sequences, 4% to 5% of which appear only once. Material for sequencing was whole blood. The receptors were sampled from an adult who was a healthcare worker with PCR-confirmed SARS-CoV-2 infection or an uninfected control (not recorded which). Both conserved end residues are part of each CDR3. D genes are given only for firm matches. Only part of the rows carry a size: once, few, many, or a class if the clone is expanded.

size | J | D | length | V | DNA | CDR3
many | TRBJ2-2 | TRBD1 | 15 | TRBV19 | TGTGCCAGTATGAGGGACAGGGGAAACACCGGGGAGCTGTTTTTT | CASMRDRGNTGELFF
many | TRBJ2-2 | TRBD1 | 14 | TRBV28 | TGTGCCGGGAGAAGGACAGGGAACACCGGGGAGCTGTTTTTT | CAGRRTGNTGELFF
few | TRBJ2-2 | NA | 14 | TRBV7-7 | TGTGCCAGCAGCCGGGGAGGGAACACCGGGGAGCTGTTTTTT | CASSRGGNTGELFF
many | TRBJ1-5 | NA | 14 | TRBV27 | TGTGCCAGCAGTTATCGAGGGAGCAATCAGCCCCAGCATTTT | CASSYRGSNQPQHF
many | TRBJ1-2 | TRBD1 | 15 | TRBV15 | TGTGCCACCAGCAGACGGCGGGACAGTAACTATGGCTACACCTTC | CATSRRRDSNYGYTF
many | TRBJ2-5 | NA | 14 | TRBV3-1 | TGTGCCAGCAGCCAAGCGAGTCGGGAGGAGACCCAGTACTTC | CASSQASREETQYF
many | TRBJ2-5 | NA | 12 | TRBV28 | TGTGCCAGCAGAAGGGCTTTGGAGACCCAGTACTTC | CASRRALETQYF
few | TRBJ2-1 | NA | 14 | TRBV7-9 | TGTGCCAGCAGCTTAGGTGTCCAGCTCAATGAGCAGTTCTTC | CASSLGVQLNEQFF
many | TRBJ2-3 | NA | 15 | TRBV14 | TGTGCCAGCAGCCAAAACAGAGCGGCTCAAGATACGCAGTATTTT | CASSQNRAAQDTQYF
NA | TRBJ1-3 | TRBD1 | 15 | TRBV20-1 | TGCAGTGCTAGAGATTGGACAGGGTCGGCAAACACCATATATTTT | CSARDWTGSANTIYF
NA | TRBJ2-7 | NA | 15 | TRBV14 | TGTGCCAGCAGCCACCGGGACTCACCTTACTACGAGCAGTGCTTC | CASSHRDSPYYEQCF
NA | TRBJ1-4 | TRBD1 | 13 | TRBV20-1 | TGCAGTGCTCGGGACAGACTTAATGAAAAACTGTTTTTT | CSARDRLNEKLFF
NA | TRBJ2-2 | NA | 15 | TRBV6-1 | TGTGCCAGCAGTGAAGTGGTGAAGAACACCGGGGAGCTGTTTTTT | CASSEVVKNTGELFF
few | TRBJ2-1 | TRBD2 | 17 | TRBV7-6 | TGTGCCAGCAGCCCGGGACTAGCGGGAGGGGGGGACAATGAGCAGTTCTTC | CASSPGLAGGGDNEQFF
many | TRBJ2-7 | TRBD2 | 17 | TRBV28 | TGTGCCAGCAGTACCCTAGGGACTAGCGGGCGAAACTACGAGCAGTACTTC | CASSTLGTSGRNYEQYF
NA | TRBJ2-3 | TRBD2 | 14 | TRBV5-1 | TGCGCCAGCAGCTCGGGACTACAAACAGATACGCAGTATTTT | CASSSGLQTDTQYF
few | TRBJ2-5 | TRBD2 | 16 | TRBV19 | TGTGCCAGTAGTATAGCTCGCGGGAGTAGTAGAGAGACCCAGTACTTC | CASSIARGSSRETQYF
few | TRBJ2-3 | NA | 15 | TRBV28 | TGTGCCAGCAGTTTCGGCCAGGCTAGCACAGATACGCAGTATTTT | CASSFGQASTDTQYF
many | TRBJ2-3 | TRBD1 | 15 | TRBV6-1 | TGTGCCAGCAGTGCCCAGACAGGGGGGACAGATACGCAGTATTTT | CASSAQTGGTDTQYF
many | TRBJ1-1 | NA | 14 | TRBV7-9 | TGTGCCAGCAGCTTAAAGGGATCGAACACTGAAGCTTTCTTT | CASSLKGSNTEAFF
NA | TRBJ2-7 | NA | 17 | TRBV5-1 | TGCGCCAGCAGCTTGGGTGACAGACAATGGGGAAGGGACGAGCAGTACTTC | CASSLGDRQWGRDEQYF
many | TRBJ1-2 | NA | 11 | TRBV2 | TGTGCCAGCAGTCCGCTTCCCGGCTACACCTTC | CASSPLPGYTF
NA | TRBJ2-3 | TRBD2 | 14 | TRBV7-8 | TGTGCCAGCAGCTTGAGCGGGAGTACAGATACGCAGTATTTT | CASSLSGSTDTQYF
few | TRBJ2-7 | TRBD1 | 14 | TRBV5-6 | TGTGCCAGCAGCTTCTCCGGGACAGGATACGAGCAGTACTTC | CASSFSGTGYEQYF